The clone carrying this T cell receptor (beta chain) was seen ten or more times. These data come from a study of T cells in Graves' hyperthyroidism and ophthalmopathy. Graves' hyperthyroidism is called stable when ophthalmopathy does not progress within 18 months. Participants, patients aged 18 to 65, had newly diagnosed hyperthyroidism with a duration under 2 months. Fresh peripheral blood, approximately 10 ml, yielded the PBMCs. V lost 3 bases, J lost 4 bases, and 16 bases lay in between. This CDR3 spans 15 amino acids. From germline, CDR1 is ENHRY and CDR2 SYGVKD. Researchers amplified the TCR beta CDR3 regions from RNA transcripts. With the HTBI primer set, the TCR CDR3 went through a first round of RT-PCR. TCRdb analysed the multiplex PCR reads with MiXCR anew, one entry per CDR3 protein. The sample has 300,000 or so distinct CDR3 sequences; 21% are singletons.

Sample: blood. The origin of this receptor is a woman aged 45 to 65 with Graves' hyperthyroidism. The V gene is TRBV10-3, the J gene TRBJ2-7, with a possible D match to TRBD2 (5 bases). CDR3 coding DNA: TGTGCCATCAGTGAATCGGACTCGTTGAGTTACGAGCAGTACTTC. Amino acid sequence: CAISESDSLSYEQYF.